One and the same sample provided the 15 T cell receptor beta chains below, sequenced in a study of shared clonotypes between healthy human individuals. Using immunoSEQ multiplex PCR, the repertoire was profiled, and TCRdb retains in-frame clones only, with some absent. The sample has hundreds of thousands of clones; 60% to 80% are singletons. Sequences were obtained from PBMCs. The receptors originated from a woman in her thirties or forties in good health. Some clones in this sample may be carry-over from other donors' samples.

Written as DNA, the CDR3 is TGTGCCAGCAGCCCCGATCCCGGGACAGGGGGCCTCGCCGAAAAACTGTTTTTT. Translating gives CASSPDPGTGGLAEKLFF. The chain joins TRBV5-6 to TRBJ1-4; 12 bases line up with TRBD1. Germline trimming cut 4 bases from V and 8 bases from J; bases unmatched to any gene: 15. Germline V gene lookup returns CDR1 SGHDT and CDR2 YYEEEE. The CDR3 runs to 18 residues.

About this clone itself: Other DNA sequences in the same sample also yield this CDR3. The rearrangement joins TRBV6-1 to TRBJ1-4; tentatively, D is TRBD1 (5 bases). The length of the CDR3 is 12 residues. Per the germline V gene, CDR1 is MNHNS and CDR2 is SASEGT. V lost 2 bases to trimming and J lost 7 bases, with 5 bases between them. The CDR3 DNA sequence: TGTGCCAGCAGTGAAAGGGGTGAAAAACTGTTTTTT. Its translation: CASSERGEKLFF.

This clone occurred once. This rearrangement joins TRBV29-1 to TRBJ1-1, with D perhaps TRBD1 (5 bases). V was shortened by 1 base and J by 3 bases, with 12 bases between the two germline ends. This CDR3 is 14 amino acids long. Germline V gene sequence: CDR1 SQVTM, CDR2 ANQGSEA. The CDR3 spells CSVEVGAGDTEAFF. The CDR3 DNA is TGCAGCGTTGAAGTCGGGGCGGGGGACACTGAAGCTTTCTTT.

This clone was seen ten or more times. In the same sample, other DNA sequences code for this CDR3. The V call is TRBV7-2, the J call TRBJ2-2, with D tentatively TRBD2 (6 bases). Germline CDR1 is SGHTA and CDR2 is FQGNSA. CDR3 size: 16 residues. V was clipped by 0 bases and J by 10 bases, with 18 bases between them. The CDR3 is CASSLAGELAREELFF. CDR3 nucleotides: TGTGCCAGCAGCTTAGCGGGGGAACTAGCCCGGGAGGAGCTGTTTTTT. Using reference TRBV7-2 and TRBJ2-2 for the parts outside the CDR3, the full variable domain is GAGVSQSPSNKVTEKGKDVELRCDPISGHTALYWYRQSLGQGLEFLIYFQGNSAPDKSGLPSDRFSAERTGGSVSTLTIQRTQQEDSAVYLCASSLAGELAREELFFGEGSRLTVL.

The gene calls are TRBV4-2 and TRBJ1-5, with D uncertain. Germline CDR1 is LGHNA and CDR2 is YNFKEQ. The CDR3 sequence is 15 residues long. V gave up 0 bases and J gave up 1 base, with 7 bases separating them. This CDR3 is CASSQDTGSNQPQHF. CDR3 in DNA: TGTGCCAGCAGCCAAGATACGGGAAGCAATCAGCCCCAGCATTTT.

V is TRBV30 and J is TRBJ1-5; a weak D match, TRBD1 (5 bases). Germline V gene sequence: CDR1 GTSNPN, CDR2 SVGIG (reference sequence). The V end was cut by 2 bases, the J end by 7 bases, with 15 bases between. This CDR3 comprises 14 residues. The DNA of the CDR3 is TGTGCCTGGAGTCAGGAGGGGATGAGGCAGCCCCAGCATTTT. Translated: CAWSQEGMRQPQHF.

The genes are TRBV10-3 and TRBJ2-1; 10 bases are shared with TRBD1. The length of the CDR3 is 16 residues. Germline CDR1 is ENHRY and CDR2 is SYGVKD. Unmatched junction bases numbered 14, after V lost 8 bases and J lost 7 bases. The CDR3 coding sequence is TGTGCCATCCAAACCGAATTAGGGACAGGGGATAATGAGCAGTTCTTC. Translation: CAIQTELGTGDNEQFF.

This chain connects TRBV12-5 to TRBJ2-1; 12 bases agree with TRBD2. Germline CDR1 is LGHNT and CDR2 is FRNRAP. The V gene end was trimmed by 1 base and the J gene end by 7 bases; junction bases not matched to a gene: 2. CDR3 length: 15 residues. The CDR3 DNA reads as TGTGCTAGTGGTTTGGAGACTAGCGGGGGTAATGAGCAGTTCTTC. Its protein is CASGLETSGGNEQFF.

This clone was counted many times. Other nucleotide sequences in the sample specify the same CDR3. The V gene is TRBV6-1, the J gene TRBJ1-5; no clear D. Deletions cut 7 bases from V and 0 bases from J, with 13 bases between. Per germline, CDR1 MNHNS and CDR2 SASEGT. CDR3 length: 15 residues. The CDR3 here is CASTKTDNSNQPQHF. The CDR3 nucleotides are TGTGCCAGCACCAAGACGGATAATAGCAATCAGCCCCAGCATTTT.

The V and J genes are TRBV9 and TRBJ2-3, with 7 nucleotides matching TRBD1. Germline CDR1 is SGDLS and CDR2 is YYNGEE. V shed 2 bases, J shed 1 base, and the junction held 4 bases outside the gene matches. CDR3 length equals 15 residues. DNA for the CDR3: TGTGCCAGCAGCGTTTCAGGGACAGGCACAGATACGCAGTATTTT. Protein product: CASSVSGTGTDTQYF.

The V and J genes are TRBV20-1 and TRBJ1-4; unclear D gene. CDR1 and CDR2 (germline): DFQATT, SNEGSKA (reference sequence). The CDR3 sequence is 11 residues long. V lost 7 bases and J lost 8, with 11 bases in between. The CDR3 DNA sequence: TGCAGTGTCGGGTTCAGGGAAAAACTGTTTTTT. Translation: CSVGFREKLFF.

The chain joins TRBV6-1 to TRBJ2-2, with D possibly called TRBD1 or TRBD2 (5 bases each). Germline V lookup: CDR1 MNHNS, CDR2 SASEGT. The CDR3 extends over 14 amino acids. The V end lost 7 bases, the J end lost 5 bases, and 14 bases lay between the germline ends. In DNA form, the CDR3 reads TGTGCCAGCACGGGGAAGGGGTGGACCGGGGAGCTGTTTTTT. Translated, it gives CASTGKGWTGELFF.

This chain joins TRBV7-6 and TRBJ2-7; 9 nucleotides align to TRBD2. After removal of 1 base from V and 2 bases from J, the junction contained 3 bases not matched to a gene. This CDR3 contains 15 residues. From germline, CDR1 is SGHVS and CDR2 FNYEAQ. The CDR3 protein is CASSLEAGGPYEQYF. The DNA of the CDR3 is TGTGCCAGCAGCTTAGAGGCGGGAGGGCCCTACGAGCAGTACTTC.

About this clone: Other DNA sequences from this sample encode an identical CDR3 as well. CDR3 nucleotide sequence: TGTGCCAGCAGTCCACAGGGCTCTGGGGCCAACGTCCTGACTTTC. Translation gives CASSPQGSGANVLTF. V and J are TRBV28 and TRBJ2-6, with D possibly being TRBD1 (6 bases). The CDR3 has 15 amino acids. V was clipped by 5 bases and J by 0 bases, with 8 bases between them. Germline values: CDR1 MDHEN, CDR2 SYDVKM.

This clone was observed a single time. The CDR3: CASSGIAMVAGELFF. CDR3 bases: TGTGCCAGCAGTGGAATAGCTATGGTCGCCGGGGAGCTGTTTTTT. This chain connects TRBV2 to TRBJ2-2; D is undetermined. CDR3 length: 15 amino acids. Germline CDR1 SNHLY, CDR2 FYNNEI. The V gene lost 4 bases and the J gene lost 6 bases, with 15 bases spanning the gap.